This T cell receptor (beta chain) was recovered during a study of T cell repertoires in cytomegalovirus infection. Study information: Use of recently identified HLA-C-restricted and well-studied HLA-B-restricted CMV epitopes was part of the study. Public TCR beta signatures marked donors with CMV infection and the matching HLA.

General observations from the study: HLA-C-restricted CMV clonotypes gave the most frequent clonotype in two of eight donors. CMV carriers with the relevant HLA were identified by cumulative public TCR beta family frequency.

TCRdb reprocessed the reads with MiXCR, giving one entry per CDR3 protein. Of 700,000 to 900,000 distinct CDR3 sequences listed, around 29% are singletons. This clonotype was counted a few times. What it binds is not known. Material: cultured CD8+ T cells from PBMCs, obtained from culture after CMV antigen stimulation. The clonotype was recovered from a human donor in good health (CMV status not recorded). Some clones in this sample may be carry-over from other donors' samples.

CDR3 sequence (DNA): TGCGCCAGCAGCCGGGCCGTGTCCTCCACTGAAGCTTTCTTT. The encoded protein is CASSRAVSSTEAFF. The chain carries TRBV4-1 and TRBJ1-1, with D uncertain. V dropped 4 bases and J dropped 4 bases, with 13 bases sitting between them. This CDR3 spans 14 amino acids. CDR1 and CDR2 from the germline V gene are MGHRA and YSYEKL.